Below, 16 T cell receptor beta chains from the same sample are listed, as sequenced in a study of identical twins. Each CDR3 protein is one row after TCRdb ran MiXCR on the 5' RACE reads. The data contain fewer than 250,000 distinct CDR3 sequences, 6% to 8% of them singletons. These data were likewise used in another study, on yellow fever vaccine responses in identical twins.

Sequenced sample: CD8+ T cells sorted from blood. These receptors all stem from a young woman in good health.

Many counts were recorded for this clonotype. The rearrangement joins TRBV7-9 to TRBJ2-2; TRBD2 matches at 10 bases. CDR1 is SEHNR and CDR2 is FQNEAQ in the germline V gene (reference sequence). V dropped 5 bases and J dropped 4; count of bases not matched to a gene: 10. This CDR3 has 17 residues. The CDR3 nucleotides read TGTGCCAGCAGCGTGCGGCTGTCTAGCGGGGGCACCGGGGAGCTGTTTTTT. Translated: CASSVRLSSGGTGELFF.

This clonotype was seen many times. The chain couples TRBV6-4 to TRBJ2-1; 10 bases map to TRBD1. V trimming: 5 bases; J trimming: 5 bases; junction bases outside the gene matches: 6. The CDR3 length is 15 residues. Germline V lookup: CDR1 MRHNA, CDR2 SNTAGT. This CDR3 reads CASSPGQGDHNEQFF. CDR3 nucleotides: TGTGCCAGCAGTCCCGGACAGGGGGACCACAATGAGCAGTTCTTC.

This clonotype was counted at least ten times. The chain has TRBV29-1 and TRBJ2-2; D remains unclear. Germline V gene data show CDR1 as SQVTM and CDR2 as ANQGSEA. Trimming took 5 bases from V and 3 from J, leaving 4 bases between them. The CDR3 contains 11 residues. DNA of the CDR3: TGCAGCGTTTTGGACACCGGGGAGCTGTTTTTT. Amino acids: CSVLDTGELFF.

The rearrangement joins TRBV12-3 or TRBV12-4 to TRBJ1-6, with a weak D call TRBD1 (5 bases). V was cut by 2 bases and J by 9 bases, with 11 bases left in between. The CDR3 sequence is 14 residues long. The CDR3 spells CASSLWDLGSPLHF. Here the CDR3 DNA reads TGTGCCAGCAGTTTATGGGACTTAGGTTCACCCCTCCACTTT.

The V call is TRBV4-1, the J call TRBJ2-7; no definite D call. The CDR3 runs to 13 residues. Germline CDR1 is MGHRA and CDR2 is YSYEKL. Trimming stripped 0 bases from V and 7 bases from J, with 10 bases between. The CDR3 bases are TGCGCCAGCAGCCAAGAAATCTCCCGGGAGCAGTACGTC. Encoded protein: CASSQEISREQYV.

This clonotype was detected only a few times. This rearrangement joins TRBV27 to TRBJ2-7; no reliable D call. The CDR3 has 14 residues. Germline V lookup: CDR1 MNHEY, CDR2 SMNVEV (reference sequence). Trimming removed 5 bases from V and 3 bases from J, with 14 bases in between. CDR3 sequence reads: CASSPAYLIYEQYV. As DNA, the CDR3 is TGTGCCAGCAGTCCAGCTTATCTTATCTACGAGCAGTACGTC.

This clonotype was detected ten times or more. V usage is TRBV11-2 and J usage is TRBJ2-1; D remains unclear. The CDR3 consists of 14 residues. Germline values: CDR1 SGHAT, CDR2 FQNNGV. V lost 2 bases, J lost 3 bases, and 8 bases lay in between. CDR3 in amino acids: CASSLRVFYNEQFF. CDR3 bases: TGTGCCAGCAGCTTACGGGTTTTCTACAATGAGCAGTTCTTC.

This clonotype was counted many times. The chain combines TRBV4-1 with TRBJ2-2; tentative D call: TRBD1 (5 bases). V gave up 1 base and J gave up 2 bases, with 11 bases separating them. Germline CDR1 is MGHRA and CDR2 is YSYEKL. The CDR3 length is 16 residues. The CDR3 bases are TGCGCCAGCAGCCAAGTGGCCGGACAAAACACCGGGGAGCTGTTTTTT. This sequence encodes CASSQVAGQNTGELFF.

This clonotype was observed a few times. Given a much more abundant clone one base away, this may be a read error. The V gene is TRBV27, the J gene TRBJ2-3; no clear D. Per germline, CDR1 MNHEY and CDR2 SMNVEV (reference sequence). Trimming cost V 5 bases and J 6 bases, with 6 bases left between them. This CDR3 region has 11 residues. CDR3 amino acids: CASSTRDTQYF. In nucleotides, the CDR3 is TGTGCCAGCAGTACGAGGGATACGCAGTATTTT.

The sample holds many counts of this clonotype. The chain recombines TRBV7-9 with TRBJ1-2, with a tentative D call TRBD1 (5 bases). CDR3 length: 13 residues. CDR1 and CDR2 (germline): SEHNR, FQNEAQ (reference sequence). Trimming pared 6 bases from V and 3 bases from J, leaving 11 bases between. The CDR3 DNA reads as TGTGCCAGCAGTCCAGGGTCCCACTATGGCTACACCTTC. Its translation is CASSPGSHYGYTF.

In this sample, this clonotype turned up many times. The chain uses TRBV18 and TRBJ1-5, with TRBD1 identical over 9 bases. After removal of 2 bases from V and 6 bases from J, the junction contained 8 bases not matched to a gene. This CDR3 is 16 amino acids long. Germline loops: CDR1 KGHSH, CDR2 LQKENI. For the CDR3, the DNA is TGTGCCAGCTCACCAACCGGGACAGGGCATCGTCAGCCCCAGCATTTT. Its translation: CASSPTGTGHRQPQHF.

This clonotype has only a few counts. J is TRBJ2-7 and V is TRBV4-1; D remains ambiguous. This CDR3 spans 13 amino acids. The V gene lost 0 bases and the J gene lost 5 bases, with 8 bases spanning the gap. Germline-derived CDR1 and CDR2 are MGHRA and YSYEKL. CDR3 sequence: CASSQESVDEQYF. In nucleotides, the CDR3 is TGCGCCAGCAGCCAAGAATCGGTGGACGAGCAGTACTTC.

This clonotype was counted many times. The chain is built from TRBV7-2 and TRBJ2-3; perhaps TRBD2 as D (5 bases). Trimming removed 4 bases from V and 2 bases from J, with 16 bases in between. Germline V CDR1 and CDR2: SGHTA, FQGNSA. The CDR3 contains 16 residues. CDR3 nucleotides: TGTGCCAGCAGCTCCACCTTAAGCGGCCTCACAGATACGCAGTATTTT. Its protein is CASSSTLSGLTDTQYF.

This clonotype was counted ten times or more. V is TRBV5-6 and J is TRBJ2-7; D unresolved. The V gene lost 0 bases and the J gene lost 7 bases, with 8 bases spanning the gap. The CDR3 consists of 12 residues. In germline, CDR1 is SGHDT, CDR2 YYEEEE. CDR3 DNA sequence: TGTGCCAGCAGCTTGGTGATAGGGGAGCAGTACTTC. Translating it yields CASSLVIGEQYF.

This clonotype appeared a few times. The V gene is TRBV13, the J gene TRBJ1-1; TRBD1 matches 8 bases. Germline V gives CDR1 PRHDT, CDR2 FYEKMQ (reference sequence). This CDR3 region has 15 residues. V shed 5 bases, J shed 1 base, and the junction held 6 bases outside the gene matches. The CDR3 sequence is CASSRGGTGNTEAFF. The CDR3 DNA reads TGTGCCAGCAGCCGAGGAGGGACAGGGAACACTGAAGCTTTCTTT.

This clonotype was recorded at least ten times. This chain joins TRBV5-1 and TRBJ1-2; a possible D gene is TRBD1 (5 bases). Germline V gene sequence: CDR1 SGHRS, CDR2 YFSETQ. CDR3 length: 15 amino acids. Trimming stripped 7 bases from V and 6 bases from J, with 22 bases between. DNA of the CDR3: TGCGCCAGCGGGACTACTGGGTCGTCGTTAGATGGCTACACCTTC. Translating it yields CASGTTGSSLDGYTF.